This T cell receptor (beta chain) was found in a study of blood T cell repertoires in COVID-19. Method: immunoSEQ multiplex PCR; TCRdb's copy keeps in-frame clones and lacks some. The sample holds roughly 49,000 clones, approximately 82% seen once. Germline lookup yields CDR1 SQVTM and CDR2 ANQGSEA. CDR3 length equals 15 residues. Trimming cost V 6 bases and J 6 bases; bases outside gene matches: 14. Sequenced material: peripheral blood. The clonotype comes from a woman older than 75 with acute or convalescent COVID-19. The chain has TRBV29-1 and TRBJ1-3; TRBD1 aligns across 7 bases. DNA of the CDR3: TGCAGCGTCCCCGGACAGGTCAAAGCCTCAAACACCATATATTTT. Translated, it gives CSVPGQVKASNTIYF.